Each of the 12 T cell receptor beta chains below was sequenced from the same sample in a study of beta chain features in type 1 diabetes. The authors reverse transcribed all of the isolated RNA, so sequencing captured expressed TCRB transcripts. Clones were sequenced by immunoSEQ multiplex PCR, and TCRdb holds only the in-frame ones, with some missing. The table lists hundreds of thousands of clones, 30% of them singletons. Sequenced sample: naive CD4+ T cells from blood. The receptors originated from a man aged 18 to 30 in good health.

In this sample, this clone turned up a few times. The chain joins TRBV9 to TRBJ2-2; D unclear. This CDR3 contains 15 residues. The V end lost 0 bases, the J end lost 2 bases, and 8 bases lay between the germline ends. Germline V gene sequence: CDR1 SGDLS, CDR2 YYNGEE. The CDR3 DNA reads TGTGCCAGCAGCGTAGCTTGGACCAACACCGGGGAGCTGTTTTTT. Translation gives CASSVAWTNTGELFF.

This clone was seen only a few times. This chain connects TRBV29-1 to TRBJ1-4; tentative D call: TRBD1 (6 bases). This CDR3 region has 12 residues. Germline CDR1 reads SQVTM; CDR2 reads ANQGSEA. V was clipped by 2 bases and J by 6 bases, with 7 bases between them. The CDR3 here is CSVERGDEKLFF. The DNA of the CDR3 is TGCAGCGTTGAAAGGGGGGATGAAAAACTGTTTTTT.

The rearrangement links TRBV29-1 to TRBJ2-5; perhaps TRBD2 as D (5 bases). Germline lookup yields CDR1 SQVTM and CDR2 ANQGSEA. V lost 4 bases, J lost 5 bases, and 14 bases lay in between. CDR3 length: 13 residues. The CDR3 here is CSVAAGTGETQYF. The DNA of the CDR3 is TGCAGCGTTGCGGCAGGTACGGGGGAGACCCAGTACTTC.

The chain couples TRBV5-1 to TRBJ2-1; unclear D gene. V was cut by 0 bases and J by 2 bases, with 6 bases left in between. The length of the CDR3 is 14 residues. The V gene's germline CDR1 is SGHRS and CDR2 YFSETQ. CDR3 in amino acids: CASSLGPAYNEQFF. CDR3 sequence (DNA): TGCGCCAGCAGCTTGGGGCCCGCCTACAATGAGCAGTTCTTC.

This rearrangement joins TRBV2 to TRBJ2-7; D might be TRBD2 (5 bases). CDR1 and CDR2 from the germline V gene are SNHLY and FYNNEI. V lost 6 bases, J lost 3 bases, and 12 bases lay in between. The CDR3 spans 13 residues. Here the CDR3 reads CASSETEGYEQYF. The CDR3 region has the DNA TGTGCCAGCAGCGAGACCGAGGGCTACGAGCAGTACTTC.

This clone has more than one count but fewer than ten. V and J are TRBV18 and TRBJ2-7; D unresolved. Trimming left V 6 bases short and J 3 bases short, with 9 bases between. CDR3 size: 12 residues. The germline CDR1 and CDR2 sequences are KGHSH and LQKENI. CDR3 loop: CASSDVNYEQYF. The CDR3 nucleotides are TGTGCCAGCTCGGATGTGAACTACGAGCAGTACTTC.

The genes are TRBV7-2 and TRBJ1-2, with no clear D. V dropped 5 bases and J dropped 8 bases, with 9 bases sitting between them. Germline loops: CDR1 SGHTA, CDR2 FQGNSA. The CDR3 is 11 amino acids. CDR3 protein: CASSLAVGYTF. The CDR3 bases are TGTGCCAGCAGCCTTGCCGTGGGCTACACCTTC.

The chain couples TRBV29-1 to TRBJ2-1; 7 nucleotides agree with TRBD2. J gave up 5 bases and V 5 bases, and 6 bases lay outside the gene matches. Per germline, CDR1 SQVTM and CDR2 ANQGSEA. The length of the CDR3 is 13 residues. The CDR3: CSVSGTTHNEQFF. The CDR3 DNA reads as TGCAGCGTTTCCGGGACTACCCACAATGAGCAGTTCTTC.

This rearrangement joins TRBV7-9 to TRBJ2-3, with D possibly being TRBD2 (6 bases). CDR1 and CDR2 (germline): SEHNR, FQNEAQ (reference sequence). The CDR3 sequence is 14 residues long. V was pared by 5 bases and J by 0 bases, with 9 bases between. The DNA of the CDR3 is TGTGCCAGCAGCACCAGCGGGAGCACAGATACGCAGTATTTT. It encodes CASSTSGSTDTQYF.

V usage is TRBV18 and J usage is TRBJ2-1; no definite D call. Germline V CDR1 and CDR2: KGHSH, LQKENI. Deletions cut 1 base from V and 11 bases from J, with 12 bases between. The CDR3 sequence is 13 residues long. The DNA for the CDR3 is TGTGCCAGCTCACCACAGGTTGACGAAAAGCAGTTCTTC. Its protein is CASSPQVDEKQFF.

The chain has TRBV15 and TRBJ2-3, with D possibly being TRBD1 (5 bases). This CDR3 contains 14 residues. CDR1 LNHNV and CDR2 YYDKDF come from the germline V gene (reference sequence). V lost 2 bases and J lost 3, with 9 bases in between. The DNA of the CDR3 is TGTGCCACCAGCAGACCAGGGCGAACAGATACGCAGTATTTT. It encodes CATSRPGRTDTQYF.

This clone has only a few counts. The rearrangement uses TRBV7-2 and TRBJ2-7, with 10 nucleotides matching TRBD2. Germline V gives CDR1 SGHTA, CDR2 FQGNSA. This CDR3 region has 15 residues. The V and J ends lost 3 bases and 6 bases, in that order; junction bases with no gene match: 8. The CDR3 bases are TGTGCCAGCAGCTTGCGAGCGGGAGGGCCCCCCGAGCAGTACTTC. Translation gives CASSLRAGGPPEQYF.